One and the same sample provided the 30 T cell receptor beta chains below, sequenced in a study of yellow fever vaccine responses in identical twins. TCRdb re-derived calls from the RT-PCR reads in MiXCR, one entry per CDR3 protein. The sample yields approximately 16,000 distinct CDR3 sequences, about four fifths seen once. This specimen consisted of T cells from blood (PBMCs), unsorted or a sorted subset (not recorded which), obtained before or after yellow fever vaccination (not recorded which). Receptor source: a woman aged 18-29 years who received the yellow fever vaccine.

The chain employs TRBV3-1 and TRBJ2-1; D is ambiguous. CDR1 is LGHDT and CDR2 is YNNKEL in the germline V gene (reference sequence). The CDR3 covers 12 residues. V lost 1 base and J 6 bases, leaving 4 bases between the germline ends. This CDR3 is CASSQVLNEQFF. Here the CDR3 DNA reads TGTGCCAGCAGCCAAGTTCTCAATGAGCAGTTCTTC.

The chain couples TRBV11-2 to TRBJ1-2; 7 bases are shared with TRBD1. The length of the CDR3 is 15 residues. In germline, CDR1 is SGHAT, CDR2 FQNNGV. The junction had 6 bases not matched to a gene; V was cut back by 1 base and J by 4 bases. The CDR3 region has the DNA TGTGCCAGCAGCTTAGTTGGCAGGGGGTTCTATGGCTACACCTTC. This translates into CASSLVGRGFYGYTF.

The chain employs TRBV4-3 and TRBJ2-7, with D maybe TRBD2 (6 bases). V shed 3 bases and J shed 0 bases, with 15 bases lying between them. Germline V gene sequence: CDR1 LGHNA, CDR2 YSLEER. The CDR3 loop spans 16 amino acids. CDR3 nucleotide sequence: TGCGCCAGCAGCCAGCCCCGGGACTTGTACTCCTACGAGCAGTACTTC. It codes for CASSQPRDLYSYEQYF.

The genes are TRBV4-1 and TRBJ2-1, with D perhaps TRBD2 (6 bases). This CDR3 contains 15 residues. The germline V gene has CDR1 MGHRA and CDR2 YSYEKL. The ends were cut back, 1 base at V and 8 bases at J, with 15 bases in the middle. CDR3 loop: CASSQVGLGSDEQFF. The DNA of the CDR3 is TGCGCCAGCAGCCAAGTGGGACTGGGCTCGGATGAGCAGTTCTTC.

The chain carries TRBV14 and TRBJ2-5; D may be TRBD1 (5 bases). V shed 2 bases and J shed 10 bases, with 11 bases lying between them. Germline loops: CDR1 SGHDN, CDR2 FVKESK. This CDR3 is 12 amino acids long. The CDR3 here is CASSQYQGNQYF. The DNA for the CDR3 is TGTGCCAGCAGCCAATATCAGGGTAACCAGTACTTC.

The CDR3 reads CASSLALREETQYF. CDR3 bases: TGTGCCAGCAGCTTAGCGCTCCGGGAAGAGACCCAGTACTTC. The V call is TRBV7-2, the J call TRBJ2-5; D unresolved. Germline-derived CDR1 and CDR2 are SGHTA and FQGNSA. V was trimmed by 0 bases and J by 3 bases, leaving 8 bases between them. The CDR3 is 14 residues long. The whole variable domain, filled in from reference TRBV7-2 and TRBJ2-5, reads GAGVSQSPSNKVTEKGKDVELRCDPISGHTALYWYRQSLGQGLEFLIYFQGNSAPDKSGLPSDRFSAERTGGSVSTLTIQRTQQEDSAVYLCASSLALREETQYFGPGTRLLVL.

The rearrangement joins TRBV11-3 to TRBJ2-1, with a possible D match to TRBD1 (5 bases). In germline, CDR1 is SGHNT, CDR2 YENEEA. The V gene lost 0 bases and the J gene lost 4 bases, with 16 bases spanning the gap. The CDR3 sequence is 17 residues long. CDR3 in amino acids: CASSLEGYRRIYNEQFF. The CDR3 DNA is TGTGCCAGCAGCTTAGAAGGTTACAGGAGAATTTACAATGAGCAGTTCTTC.

This rearrangement joins TRBV20-1 to TRBJ2-5; 7 positions agree with TRBD2. After removal of 6 bases from V and 5 bases from J, the junction contained 9 bases not matched to a gene. CDR3 size: 13 residues. Germline values: CDR1 DFQATT, CDR2 SNEGSKA (reference sequence). The CDR3 region is CSAGAGLRETQYF. DNA of the CDR3: TGCAGTGCCGGAGCGGGGTTAAGGGAGACCCAGTACTTC.

The chain links TRBV3-1 to TRBJ2-3, with D tentatively TRBD2 (5 bases). V dropped 1 base and J dropped 2 bases, with 13 bases sitting between them. Germline V CDR1 and CDR2: LGHDT, YNNKEL (reference sequence). The CDR3 contains 16 residues. This chain's CDR3 is CASSQGNSGYTDTQYF. CDR3 DNA sequence: TGTGCCAGCAGCCAAGGTAACAGCGGATACACAGATACGCAGTATTTT.

This clonotype was counted between two and nine times. V is TRBV7-9 and J is TRBJ1-4; D is undetermined. V lost 4 bases to trimming and J lost 6 bases, with 6 bases between them. This CDR3 is 12 amino acids long. From germline, CDR1 is SEHNR and CDR2 FQNEAQ (reference sequence). DNA for the CDR3: TGTGCCAGCAGCTCCTACGATGAAAAACTGTTTTTT. Translating gives CASSSYDEKLFF. Supplemented by reference TRBV7-9 and TRBJ1-4, the full variable domain reads DTGVSQNPRHKITKRGQNVTFRCDPISEHNRLYWYRQTLGQGPEFLTYFQNEAQLEKSRLLSDRFSAERPKGSFSTLEIQRTEQGDSAMYLCASSSYDEKLFFGSGTQLSVL.

This clonotype showed up just once. The V gene is TRBV28, the J gene TRBJ2-5, with TRBD1 as a possible D gene (5 bases). The CDR3 has 12 amino acids. V was clipped by 6 bases and J by 0 bases, with 5 bases between them. The germline gives CDR1 MDHEN, CDR2 SYDVKM. The chain's CDR3 is CASRGDQETQYF. CDR3 bases: TGTGCCAGCAGAGGGGACCAAGAGACCCAGTACTTC.

V gene TRBV27 combines with J gene TRBJ2-3, with 9 bases matching TRBD1. Germline-derived CDR1 and CDR2 are MNHEY and SMNVEV (reference sequence). The CDR3 has 16 residues. The V gene end was trimmed by 3 bases and the J gene end by 4 bases; junction bases not matched to a gene: 8. Here the CDR3 reads CASSFSGQGGADTQYF. The CDR3 DNA sequence: TGTGCCAGCAGTTTCTCGGGACAGGGAGGGGCAGATACGCAGTATTTT.

This chain connects TRBV3-1 to TRBJ1-3; D is ambiguous. This CDR3 is 15 amino acids long. Trimming pared 2 bases from V and 10 bases from J, leaving 18 bases between. Per the germline V gene, CDR1 is LGHDT and CDR2 is YNNKEL (reference sequence). CDR3 bases: TGTGCCAGCAGCCAAAGGACGAACCGGGGATTTACCATATATTTT. It is translated as CASSQRTNRGFTIYF. Looking up the rest from reference TRBV3-1 and TRBJ1-3 gives the full variable domain: DTAVSQTPKYLVTQMGNDKSIKCEQNLGHDTMYWYKQDSKKFLKIMFSYNNKELIINETVPNRFSPKSPDKAHLNLHINSLELGDSAVYFCASSQRTNRGFTIYFGEGSWLTVV.

This chain uses TRBV11-1 with TRBJ2-5; D call uncertain. Germline V gene sequence: CDR1 SGHAT, CDR2 FQDESV (reference sequence). V dropped 5 bases and J dropped 5 bases, with 18 bases sitting between them. This CDR3 spans 15 amino acids. The CDR3 loop reads CASSVIWSARETQYF. In DNA form, the CDR3 reads TGTGCCAGCAGCGTCATCTGGTCTGCGCGGGAGACCCAGTACTTC.

The chain recombines TRBV11-3 with TRBJ2-7, with TRBD2 identical over 11 bases. CDR3 length: 18 residues. Trimming removed 4 bases from V and 3 bases from J; junction bases left unmatched: 14. Germline CDR1 SGHNT, CDR2 YENEEA. The CDR3 nucleotides read TGTGCCAGCAGCTACGGCGACTGGGGACTAGCGGTTCGCTACGAGCAGTACTTC. It specifies CASSYGDWGLAVRYEQYF.

J is TRBJ1-1 and V is TRBV7-2; weak D call: TRBD1 (5 bases). There are 15 residues in the CDR3. Germline CDR1 and CDR2: SGHTA and FQGNSA. With 3 bases removed from V and 0 bases from J, the gap between germline ends came to 11 bases. Written as DNA, the CDR3 is TGTGCCAGCAGCTTCGCCGGGACTCTGAACACTGAAGCTTTCTTT. As protein: CASSFAGTLNTEAFF.

The chain joins TRBV14 to TRBJ2-3, with D possibly being TRBD1 or TRBD2 (6 bases each). Germline CDR1 and CDR2: SGHDN and FVKESK. Trimming left V 4 bases short and J 2 bases short, with 16 bases between. This CDR3 region has 16 residues. The chain's CDR3 is CASSPRNGGLTDTQYF. The CDR3 coding sequence is TGTGCCAGCAGCCCCAGAAATGGGGGGCTCACAGATACGCAGTATTTT.

This chain links TRBV11-1 with TRBJ2-6, with TRBD1 as a possible D gene (5 bases). V lost 4 bases, J lost 1 base, and 5 bases lay in between. Germline V CDR1 and CDR2: SGHAT, FQDESV (reference sequence). The CDR3 is 14 residues long. The CDR3 region has the DNA TGTGCCAGCAGCTCAGGGTCTGGGGCCAACGTCCTGACTTTC. Protein product: CASSSGSGANVLTF. The complete variable domain, with remaining parts taken from reference TRBV11-1 and TRBJ2-6, reads EAEVAQSPRYKITEKSQAVAFWCDPISGHATLYWYRQILGQGPELLVQFQDESVVDDSQLPKDRFSAERLKGVDSTLKIQPAELGDSAMYLCASSSGSGANVLTFGAGSRLTVL.

J is TRBJ2-7 and V is TRBV20-1; 8 bases line up with TRBD2. This CDR3 is 15 amino acids long. V shed 8 bases, J shed 0 bases, and the junction held 12 bases outside the gene matches. CDR1 is DFQATT and CDR2 is SNEGSKA in the germline V gene (reference sequence). CDR3 bases: TGCAGTACCCGCCCGGGACTAGTAAGCTCCTACGAGCAGTACTTC. This encodes CSTRPGLVSSYEQYF.

The CDR3, as DNA: TGTGCCAGCAGTTTGGGGCTCTACAATGAGCAGTTCTTC. Protein sequence: CASSLGLYNEQFF. The chain couples TRBV27 to TRBJ2-1; D might be TRBD1 (5 bases). Germline V gives CDR1 MNHEY, CDR2 SMNVEV (reference sequence). The CDR3 runs 13 residues. The V gene lost 3 bases and the J gene lost 3 bases, with 6 bases spanning the gap.

The chain couples TRBV29-1 to TRBJ2-7; D is ambiguous. Trimming took 3 bases from V and 2 from J, leaving 8 bases between them. CDR1 is SQVTM and CDR2 is ANQGSEA in the germline V gene. This CDR3 contains 12 residues. The CDR3 sequence: CSVESITYEQYF. The CDR3 DNA sequence: TGCAGCGTTGAGTCCATCACCTACGAGCAGTACTTC.

The chain employs TRBV6-6 and TRBJ2-7; tentatively, D is TRBD1 (6 bases). V was clipped by 8 bases and J by 2 bases, with 10 bases between them. Germline V gives CDR1 MNHNY, CDR2 SVGAGI (reference sequence). The CDR3 covers 12 residues. Here the CDR3 reads CASGKGAYEQYF. In nucleotides, the CDR3 is TGTGCCAGCGGAAAGGGGGCCTACGAGCAGTACTTC.

This chain connects TRBV29-1 to TRBJ2-1; D uncertain. CDR1 SQVTM and CDR2 ANQGSEA come from the germline V gene. This CDR3 spans 11 amino acids. Trimming left V 4 bases short and J 7 bases short, with 8 bases between. The DNA for the CDR3 is TGCAGCGTTGCTTCTAGTAATGAGCAGTTCTTC. Encoded protein: CSVASSNEQFF.

To note about this clonotype: One end of the junction is discordant with germline, which a read error may explain. The J gene is TRBJ1-1, the V gene TRBV25-1; D unclear. The CDR3 runs 14 residues. The germline V gene encodes CDR1 MGHDK and CDR2 SYGVNS. The CDR3 DNA follows: TGTGCCAGCACTGAAAGGCAGGCTCTCACTGAAGCTTTCTTT. It is translated as CASTERQALTEAFF.

The rearrangement links TRBV18 to TRBJ1-4, with D tentatively TRBD1 (5 bases). V lost 1 base, J lost 6 bases, and 15 bases lay in between. The germline gives CDR1 KGHSH, CDR2 LQKENI. The CDR3 has 16 residues. In DNA, the CDR3 is TGTGCCAGCTCACCACTAGCCGGGACGGAAGATGAAAAACTGTTTTTT. Its translation: CASSPLAGTEDEKLFF.

The rearrangement links TRBV3-1 to TRBJ2-1, with TRBD2 identical over 7 bases. This CDR3 spans 16 amino acids. V dropped 1 base and J dropped 3; count of bases not matched to a gene: 6. CDR1 and CDR2 from the germline V gene are LGHDT and YNNKEL (reference sequence). The CDR3 here is CASSQVRGEDYNEQFF. The CDR3 nucleotides read TGTGCCAGCAGCCAAGTTCGGGGGGAGGACTACAATGAGCAGTTCTTC.

The chain links TRBV11-1 to TRBJ2-1; 15 bases are shared with TRBD2. The germline gives CDR1 SGHAT, CDR2 FQDESV (reference sequence). The CDR3 is 16 residues long. V trimming: 1 base; J trimming: 8 bases; junction bases outside the gene matches: 3. The CDR3: CASSLGRTSGGDEQFF. The CDR3 DNA follows: TGTGCCAGCAGCTTAGGGCGGACTAGCGGGGGGGATGAGCAGTTCTTC.

J is TRBJ2-2 and V is TRBV12-3 or TRBV12-4; 10 nucleotides align to TRBD2. There are 17 residues in the CDR3. V was pared by 2 bases and J by 3 bases, with 6 bases of the junction left unmatched. The CDR3 coding sequence is TGTGCCAGCAGTTTAAGGCGTCTAGCGGGAGACACCGGGGAGCTGTTTTTT. Amino acid sequence: CASSLRRLAGDTGELFF.

CDR3 in amino acids: CASSLVGMNTEAFF. Written as DNA, the CDR3 is TGCGCCAGCAGTCTGGTCGGGATGAACACTGAAGCTTTCTTT. The chain carries TRBV4-1 and TRBJ1-1; D not certain. The CDR3 runs 14 residues. Germline lookup yields CDR1 MGHRA and CDR2 YSYEKL. The V and J ends lost 6 bases and 0 bases respectively, with 11 bases between them.

The chain joins TRBV30 to TRBJ2-7, with D perhaps assigned TRBD1 or TRBD2 (5 bases each). Looked up from germline, CDR1 is GTSNPN and CDR2 is SVGIG (reference sequence). CDR3 size: 15 residues. The V gene lost 4 bases and the J gene lost 1 base, with 17 bases spanning the gap. CDR3 sequence reads: CAWIPGSRDSYEQYF. As DNA, the CDR3 is TGTGCCTGGATACCAGGGAGCAGGGATTCCTACGAGCAGTACTTC.